Sequencing of this TCR beta chain was carried out in a study of shared clonotypes between healthy human individuals. Study-wide background: CD4 naive cells filled three plates per donor, CD4 memory three, CD8 naive two and CD8 memory one. Study results and caveats: Of the naive CD4 clonotypes, around 4.8% were shared across several donors.

The V segment lost 8 bases and the J segment 2 bases; nucleotides outside the gene matches: 11. CDR1 and CDR2 (germline): SGHNT, YENEEA. The CDR3 runs 15 residues. This clone was counted a few times. The antigen is unknown. From CD4+ cells came CD45RA+ naive and CD45RA-negative memory subsets. Only in-frame clones appear in the TCRdb table, and some are missing; sequencing was by immunoSEQ multiplex PCR. The sample lists around 1.1 million clones, more than 75% seen once, with roughly 0.62% in the top ten. The genes are TRBV11-3 and TRBJ1-1; 7 bases fit TRBD1. The sample consisted of memory CD4+ T cells from PBMCs. The subset: CD45RA-negative fraction. The receptor comes from a man between 18 and 35 years old in good health. Some clones in this sample may be carry-over from other donors' samples. CDR3 sequence (DNA): TGTGCCAGCCACAGGGGCAGCAACTTCAACACTGAAGCTTTCTTT. As protein: CASHRGSNFNTEAFF.